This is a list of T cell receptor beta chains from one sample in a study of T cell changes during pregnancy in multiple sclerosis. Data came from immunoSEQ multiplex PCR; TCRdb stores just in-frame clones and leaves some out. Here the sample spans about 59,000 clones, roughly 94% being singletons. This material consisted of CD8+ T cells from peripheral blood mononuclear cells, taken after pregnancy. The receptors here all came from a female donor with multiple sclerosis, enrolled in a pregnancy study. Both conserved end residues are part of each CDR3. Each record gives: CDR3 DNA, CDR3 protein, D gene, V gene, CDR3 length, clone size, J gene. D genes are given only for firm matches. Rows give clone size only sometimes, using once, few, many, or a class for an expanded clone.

cdr3_nt: TGTGCCAGCAGCCCGGGACTAGCGGTCAGAGGGGAGCAGTTCTTC
cdr3_aa: CASSPGLAVRGEQFF
d_call: TRBD2
v_call: TRBV27
cdr3_length: 15
clone_size: NA
j_call: TRBJ2-1

cdr3_nt: TGTGCCAGCAGTCATAAGGCCGGGAGTTCCTACAATGAGCAGTTCTTC
cdr3_aa: CASSHKAGSSYNEQFF
d_call: NA
v_call: TRBV14
cdr3_length: 16
clone_size: NA
j_call: TRBJ2-1

cdr3_nt: TGTGCCACCAGCAGCGGGACAGGGCAGTTGGAAGAGCAGTACTTC
cdr3_aa: CATSSGTGQLEEQYF
d_call: TRBD1
v_call: TRBV15
cdr3_length: 15
clone_size: NA
j_call: TRBJ2-7

cdr3_nt: TGTGCCAGTAGTTTCCAAGGGACACCGGGCTACACCTTC
cdr3_aa: CASSFQGTPGYTF
d_call: NA
v_call: TRBV19
cdr3_length: 13
clone_size: NA
j_call: TRBJ1-2

cdr3_nt: TGCGCCAGCAGCCAAGAAGGGGGGGACGGGTGGACTGAAGCTTTCTTT
cdr3_aa: CASSQEGGDGWTEAFF
d_call: NA
v_call: TRBV4-1
cdr3_length: 16
clone_size: once
j_call: TRBJ1-1

cdr3_nt: TGTGCCAGCAGCCAAGCTCCAGATCAAACCCAGTACTTC
cdr3_aa: CASSQAPDQTQYF
d_call: NA
v_call: TRBV14
cdr3_length: 13
clone_size: NA
j_call: TRBJ2-5

cdr3_nt: TGTGCCAGTAGTATCGGACAGGGGAATCAGCCCCAGCATTTT
cdr3_aa: CASSIGQGNQPQHF
d_call: TRBD1
v_call: TRBV19
cdr3_length: 14
clone_size: NA
j_call: TRBJ1-5

cdr3_nt: TGTGCCAGCAGCAAGGGGGACAGCAACTATGGCTACACCTTC
cdr3_aa: CASSKGDSNYGYTF
d_call: TRBD1
v_call: TRBV9
cdr3_length: 14
clone_size: NA
j_call: TRBJ1-2

cdr3_nt: TGTGCCAGCAGTTTGTACCGAGGGGGTTACACCATATATTTT
cdr3_aa: CASSLYRGGYTIYF
d_call: NA
v_call: TRBV28
cdr3_length: 14
clone_size: NA
j_call: TRBJ1-3

cdr3_nt: TGTGCCAGCCTTTTTCGTACAGGGGGGATCCCCGAGCAGTTCTTC
cdr3_aa: CASLFRTGGIPEQFF
d_call: TRBD1
v_call: TRBV28
cdr3_length: 15
clone_size: NA
j_call: TRBJ2-1

cdr3_nt: TGCGCCAGCAGCCAAGATACGGGTAGCGGGAGCTCACGCACAGATACGCAGTATTTT
cdr3_aa: CASSQDTGSGSSRTDTQYF
d_call: TRBD2
v_call: TRBV4-3
cdr3_length: 19
clone_size: NA
j_call: TRBJ2-3

cdr3_nt: TGTGCCAGTAGTATAGGGGCCCACTCCGAGCAGTACTTC
cdr3_aa: CASSIGAHSEQYF
d_call: NA
v_call: TRBV19
cdr3_length: 13
clone_size: NA
j_call: TRBJ2-7

cdr3_nt: TGTGCCAGCAGCTCGGACAATGAGCAGTTCTTC
cdr3_aa: CASSSDNEQFF
d_call: NA
v_call: TRBV7-9
cdr3_length: 11
clone_size: NA
j_call: TRBJ2-1

cdr3_nt: TGTGCCACAAAGGCCGGGAACGAGCAGTACTTC
cdr3_aa: CATKAGNEQYF
d_call: NA
v_call: TRBV2
cdr3_length: 11
clone_size: NA
j_call: TRBJ2-7

cdr3_nt: TGTGCCACCCGATATACAGGGGGCGCAGATACGCAGTATTTT
cdr3_aa: CATRYTGGADTQYF
d_call: TRBD1
v_call: TRBV15
cdr3_length: 14
clone_size: NA
j_call: TRBJ2-3

cdr3_nt: TGTGCCAGCAGCTTGCTCCGGGAGGGTCGGGAGACCCAGTACTTC
cdr3_aa: CASSLLREGRETQYF
d_call: TRBD2
v_call: TRBV5-6
cdr3_length: 15
clone_size: NA
j_call: TRBJ2-5

cdr3_nt: TGTGCCAGTAGTATGCTAGCGGGAGCTAACGAGCAGTACTTC
cdr3_aa: CASSMLAGANEQYF
d_call: TRBD2
v_call: TRBV19
cdr3_length: 14
clone_size: NA
j_call: TRBJ2-7

cdr3_nt: TGTGCCAGCAGCTTACGTGGGAGGGGTGCGTCAGAGACCCAGTACTTC
cdr3_aa: CASSLRGRGASETQYF
d_call: TRBD2
v_call: TRBV7-6
cdr3_length: 16
clone_size: NA
j_call: TRBJ2-5

cdr3_nt: TGTGCCAGCAGTTCAGTTTCCTCCCCAGATACGCAGTATTTT
cdr3_aa: CASSSVSSPDTQYF
d_call: NA
v_call: TRBV27
cdr3_length: 14
clone_size: NA
j_call: TRBJ2-3

cdr3_nt: TGTGCCTGGAGGCCGACTAGTAGCGAGACCCAGTACTTC
cdr3_aa: CAWRPTSSETQYF
d_call: NA
v_call: TRBV30
cdr3_length: 13
clone_size: NA
j_call: TRBJ2-5

cdr3_nt: TGTGCCAGCAGTCGACCAGGCTCCTACGAGCAGTACTTC
cdr3_aa: CASSRPGSYEQYF
d_call: NA
v_call: TRBV27
cdr3_length: 13
clone_size: NA
j_call: TRBJ2-7

cdr3_nt: TGTGCCAGCAGCGTCAATCCCGTAAGACAGGTCCTGAACACTGAAGCTTTCTTT
cdr3_aa: CASSVNPVRQVLNTEAFF
d_call: NA
v_call: TRBV9
cdr3_length: 18
clone_size: NA
j_call: TRBJ1-1

cdr3_nt: TGTGCCAGCGGTGCGACAGACGATGAGCAGTTCTTC
cdr3_aa: CASGATDDEQFF
d_call: NA
v_call: TRBV9
cdr3_length: 12
clone_size: NA
j_call: TRBJ2-1

cdr3_nt: TGTGCCAGCAGCTTGTGGACAGGGGACGTCGGCTACACCTTC
cdr3_aa: CASSLWTGDVGYTF
d_call: TRBD1
v_call: TRBV11-2
cdr3_length: 14
clone_size: NA
j_call: TRBJ1-2

cdr3_nt: TGTGCCAGCAGCTTGGAGGACAGGGGCTACTACAATGAGCAGTTCTTC
cdr3_aa: CASSLEDRGYYNEQFF
d_call: TRBD1
v_call: TRBV7-6
cdr3_length: 16
clone_size: once
j_call: TRBJ2-1

cdr3_nt: TGTGCCACCAAGCTCTCCTACAATGAGCAGTTCTTC
cdr3_aa: CATKLSYNEQFF
d_call: NA
v_call: TRBV19
cdr3_length: 12
clone_size: once
j_call: TRBJ2-1

cdr3_nt: TGTGCCAGTAGCAATGGACAGGCCGTTAACGAGCAGTACTTC
cdr3_aa: CASSNGQAVNEQYF
d_call: TRBD1
v_call: TRBV19
cdr3_length: 14
clone_size: NA
j_call: TRBJ2-7

cdr3_nt: TGTGCCAGCAGTTTTCAAGCGGACTACGAGCAGTACTTC
cdr3_aa: CASSFQADYEQYF
d_call: NA
v_call: TRBV27
cdr3_length: 13
clone_size: NA
j_call: TRBJ2-7

cdr3_nt: TGTGCCAGCACCGTGAGGACAGTTAACACCTTC
cdr3_aa: CASTVRTVNTF
d_call: NA
v_call: TRBV6-4
cdr3_length: 11
clone_size: NA
j_call: TRBJ1-2

cdr3_nt: TGCGCCACTCCGGGGGCGGGGGGCCTCGAGCAGTACTTC
cdr3_aa: CATPGAGGLEQYF
d_call: TRBD2
v_call: TRBV10-1
cdr3_length: 13
clone_size: NA
j_call: TRBJ2-7

cdr3_nt: TGTGCCAGTTGGGACAGGGTCTTGGATCAGCCCCAGCATTTT
cdr3_aa: CASWDRVLDQPQHF
d_call: TRBD1
v_call: TRBV19
cdr3_length: 14
clone_size: NA
j_call: TRBJ1-5

cdr3_nt: TGTGCCAGCAGTTTTCGCCCCCCGGCAGGACAGGGAGAGACCCAGTACTTC
cdr3_aa: CASSFRPPAGQGETQYF
d_call: TRBD1
v_call: TRBV28
cdr3_length: 17
clone_size: NA
j_call: TRBJ2-5

cdr3_nt: TGTGCCAGCAGTTACTCGGGCTCCTCCTACGAGCAGTACTTC
cdr3_aa: CASSYSGSSYEQYF
d_call: NA
v_call: TRBV6-5
cdr3_length: 14
clone_size: once
j_call: TRBJ2-7

cdr3_nt: TGCGCCAGCGGACAGGGGGCCGGGGAGCTGTTTTTT
cdr3_aa: CASGQGAGELFF
d_call: TRBD1
v_call: TRBV4-1
cdr3_length: 12
clone_size: NA
j_call: TRBJ2-2

cdr3_nt: TGTGCCAGCAGCTTAGTAGGGGACTATGGCTACACCTTC
cdr3_aa: CASSLVGDYGYTF
d_call: NA
v_call: TRBV7-9
cdr3_length: 13
clone_size: NA
j_call: TRBJ1-2

cdr3_nt: TGTGCCAGCAAGGGGACAGGGTCCTACGAGCAGTACTTC
cdr3_aa: CASKGTGSYEQYF
d_call: TRBD1
v_call: TRBV2
cdr3_length: 13
clone_size: NA
j_call: TRBJ2-7

cdr3_nt: TGTGCCTGGAGGCCGGGACTAGCAGCTAAAGAGACCCAGTACTTC
cdr3_aa: CAWRPGLAAKETQYF
d_call: TRBD2
v_call: TRBV30
cdr3_length: 15
clone_size: NA
j_call: TRBJ2-5

cdr3_nt: TGTGCCAGTAGTCCCCGCTCCCACTCCACCTACGAGCAGTACTTC
cdr3_aa: CASSPRSHSTYEQYF
d_call: NA
v_call: TRBV19
cdr3_length: 15
clone_size: NA
j_call: TRBJ2-7

cdr3_nt: TGTGCCTGGAGTGACGGACAGGGGAACACTGAAGCTTTCTTT
cdr3_aa: CAWSDGQGNTEAFF
d_call: TRBD1
v_call: TRBV30
cdr3_length: 14
clone_size: NA
j_call: TRBJ1-1

cdr3_nt: TGTGCCAGCAGCTTGGGGCTAGCGGGAGGGGATACGCAGTATTTT
cdr3_aa: CASSLGLAGGDTQYF
d_call: TRBD2
v_call: TRBV5-5
cdr3_length: 15
clone_size: NA
j_call: TRBJ2-3

cdr3_nt: TGTGCCAGCACCCCGGGACTACTAGATACGCAGTATTTT
cdr3_aa: CASTPGLLDTQYF
d_call: TRBD2
v_call: TRBV6-1
cdr3_length: 13
clone_size: NA
j_call: TRBJ2-3

cdr3_nt: TGTGCCAGCAGTGACATTGACGAGCAGTACTTC
cdr3_aa: CASSDIDEQYF
d_call: NA
v_call: TRBV6-1
cdr3_length: 11
clone_size: NA
j_call: TRBJ2-7

cdr3_nt: TGTGCCAGCAGTTTACTTACAGATACGCAGTATTTT
cdr3_aa: CASSLLTDTQYF
d_call: NA
v_call: TRBV28
cdr3_length: 12
clone_size: NA
j_call: TRBJ2-3

cdr3_nt: TGTGCCAGTAGTATAGACGAGGGGGCCTACACTGAAGCTTTCTTT
cdr3_aa: CASSIDEGAYTEAFF
d_call: TRBD1
v_call: TRBV19
cdr3_length: 15
clone_size: NA
j_call: TRBJ1-1

cdr3_nt: TGTGCCAGCAGCTTACCAGGGTCATCCTACAATGAGCAGTTCTTC
cdr3_aa: CASSLPGSSYNEQFF
d_call: NA
v_call: TRBV11-3
cdr3_length: 15
clone_size: NA
j_call: TRBJ2-1

cdr3_nt: TGTGCCAGCAGCGGCGAACTAGCGGGGGATATAAGGTCCTACAATGAGCAGTTCTTC
cdr3_aa: CASSGELAGDIRSYNEQFF
d_call: TRBD2
v_call: TRBV7-6
cdr3_length: 19
clone_size: NA
j_call: TRBJ2-1

cdr3_nt: TGTGCCTGGAGCGGGGGACGGACTTTCTTT
cdr3_aa: CAWSGGRTFF
d_call: NA
v_call: TRBV30
cdr3_length: 10
clone_size: NA
j_call: TRBJ1-1

cdr3_nt: TGCGCCAGCAGCCAGGAGGGACAGGGGCATTATGGCTACACCTTC
cdr3_aa: CASSQEGQGHYGYTF
d_call: TRBD1
v_call: TRBV4-1
cdr3_length: 15
clone_size: NA
j_call: TRBJ1-2

cdr3_nt: TGTGCCAGCAGTCTAGCGGCATACAATGAGCAGTTCTTC
cdr3_aa: CASSLAAYNEQFF
d_call: TRBD2
v_call: TRBV25-1
cdr3_length: 13
clone_size: NA
j_call: TRBJ2-1

cdr3_nt: TGTGCCAGCAGCCAAGACCAGACTAGCGGGAGTATCTATGAGCAGTTCTTC
cdr3_aa: CASSQDQTSGSIYEQFF
d_call: TRBD2
v_call: TRBV4-2
cdr3_length: 17
clone_size: NA
j_call: TRBJ2-1

cdr3_nt: TGTGCCAGCTTCCAGGCCCAAGAGACCCAGTACTTC
cdr3_aa: CASFQAQETQYF
d_call: NA
v_call: TRBV2
cdr3_length: 12
clone_size: NA
j_call: TRBJ2-5

cdr3_nt: TGTGCCAGCAGCCCGTGGTTGCGGGAGATAGATACGCAGTATTTT
cdr3_aa: CASSPWLREIDTQYF
d_call: TRBD2
v_call: TRBV7-2
cdr3_length: 15
clone_size: once
j_call: TRBJ2-3

cdr3_nt: TGTGCTAGTGGTTTAGGGGGCACCGGGGAGCTGTTTTTT
cdr3_aa: CASGLGGTGELFF
d_call: NA
v_call: TRBV12-5
cdr3_length: 13
clone_size: NA
j_call: TRBJ2-2

cdr3_nt: TGTGCCAGCAGCGTCACCGACAACAATGAGCAGTTCTTC
cdr3_aa: CASSVTDNNEQFF
d_call: NA
v_call: TRBV9
cdr3_length: 13
clone_size: NA
j_call: TRBJ2-1

cdr3_nt: TGCGCCAGCAGCTTGACTAGCGGGGGGTACGAGCAGTACTTC
cdr3_aa: CASSLTSGGYEQYF
d_call: TRBD2
v_call: TRBV5-1
cdr3_length: 14
clone_size: NA
j_call: TRBJ2-7

cdr3_nt: TGCGCCAGCAGCCAAAAACAGGGCTACGAGCAGTACTTC
cdr3_aa: CASSQKQGYEQYF
d_call: NA
v_call: TRBV4-1
cdr3_length: 13
clone_size: NA
j_call: TRBJ2-7

cdr3_nt: TGCGCCAGCAGCCACCTAACTATGAACACTGAAGCTTTCTTT
cdr3_aa: CASSHLTMNTEAFF
d_call: NA
v_call: TRBV4-1
cdr3_length: 14
clone_size: NA
j_call: TRBJ1-1

cdr3_nt: TGCGCCAGCAGCCCCGGGACAGGGGGCGCAGGTCGCTATGGCTACACCTTC
cdr3_aa: CASSPGTGGAGRYGYTF
d_call: TRBD1
v_call: TRBV4-1
cdr3_length: 17
clone_size: NA
j_call: TRBJ1-2

cdr3_nt: TGCGCCAGCAGCTTGGGTGGGGCTATGCGCAATCAGCCCCAGCATTTT
cdr3_aa: CASSLGGAMRNQPQHF
d_call: NA
v_call: TRBV5-1
cdr3_length: 16
clone_size: NA
j_call: TRBJ1-5